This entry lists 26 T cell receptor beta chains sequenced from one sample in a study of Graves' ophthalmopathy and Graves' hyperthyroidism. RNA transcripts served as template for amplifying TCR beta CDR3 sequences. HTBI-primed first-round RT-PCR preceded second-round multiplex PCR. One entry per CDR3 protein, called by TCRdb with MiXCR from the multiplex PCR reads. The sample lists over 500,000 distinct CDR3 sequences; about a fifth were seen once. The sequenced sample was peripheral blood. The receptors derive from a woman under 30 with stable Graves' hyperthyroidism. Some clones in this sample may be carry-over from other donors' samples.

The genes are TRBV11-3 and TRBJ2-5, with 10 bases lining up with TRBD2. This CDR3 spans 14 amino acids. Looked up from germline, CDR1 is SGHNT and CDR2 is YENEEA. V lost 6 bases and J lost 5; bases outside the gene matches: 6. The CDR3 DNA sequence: TGTGCCAGCAGGAGGCTAGCGGGAGACGAGACCCAGTACTTC. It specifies CASRRLAGDETQYF.

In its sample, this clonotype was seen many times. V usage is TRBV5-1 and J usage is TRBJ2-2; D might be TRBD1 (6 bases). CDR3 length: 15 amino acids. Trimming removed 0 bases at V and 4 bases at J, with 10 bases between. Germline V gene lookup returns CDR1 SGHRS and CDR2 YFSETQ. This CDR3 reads CASSLAGAGTGELFF. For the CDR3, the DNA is TGCGCCAGCAGCTTGGCAGGGGCGGGCACCGGGGAGCTGTTTTTT.

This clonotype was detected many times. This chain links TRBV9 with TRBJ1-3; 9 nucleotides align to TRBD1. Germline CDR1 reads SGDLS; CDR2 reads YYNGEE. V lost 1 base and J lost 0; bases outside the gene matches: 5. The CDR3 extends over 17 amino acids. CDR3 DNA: TGTGCCAGCAGCGTACAGGGACAGGGTCCCTCTGGAAACACCATATATTTT. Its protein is CASSVQGQGPSGNTIYF.

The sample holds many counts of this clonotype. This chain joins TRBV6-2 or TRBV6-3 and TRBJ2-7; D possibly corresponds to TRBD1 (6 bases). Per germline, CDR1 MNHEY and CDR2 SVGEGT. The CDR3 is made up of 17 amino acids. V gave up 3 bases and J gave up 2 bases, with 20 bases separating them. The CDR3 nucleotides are TGTGCCAGCAGTTATTACAGGGCATGGGACGGCACCTACGAGCAGTACTTC. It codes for CASSYYRAWDGTYEQYF.

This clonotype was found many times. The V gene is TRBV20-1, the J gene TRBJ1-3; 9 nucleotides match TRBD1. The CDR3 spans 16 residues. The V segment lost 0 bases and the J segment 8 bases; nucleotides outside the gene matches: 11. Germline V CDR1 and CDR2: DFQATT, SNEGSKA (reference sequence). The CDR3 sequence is CSARDRQGGFLDTIYF. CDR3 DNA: TGCAGTGCTAGAGATCGACAGGGGGGCTTCCTAGACACCATATATTTT.

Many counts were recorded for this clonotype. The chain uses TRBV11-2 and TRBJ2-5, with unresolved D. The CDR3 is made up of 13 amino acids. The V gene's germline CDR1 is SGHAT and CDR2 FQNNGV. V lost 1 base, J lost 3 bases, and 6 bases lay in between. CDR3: CASSLAPEETQYF. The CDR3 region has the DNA TGTGCCAGCAGCTTAGCCCCGGAAGAGACCCAGTACTTC.

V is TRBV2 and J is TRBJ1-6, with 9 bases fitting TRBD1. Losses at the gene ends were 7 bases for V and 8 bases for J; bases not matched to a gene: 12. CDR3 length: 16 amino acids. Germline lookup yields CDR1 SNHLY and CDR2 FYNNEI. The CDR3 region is CASTWDRAGVDSPLHF. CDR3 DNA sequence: TGTGCCAGCACTTGGGACAGGGCGGGGGTTGATTCACCCCTCCACTTT.

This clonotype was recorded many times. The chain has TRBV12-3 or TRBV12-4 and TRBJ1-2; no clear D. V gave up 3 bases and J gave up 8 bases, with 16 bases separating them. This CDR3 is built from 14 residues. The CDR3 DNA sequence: TGTGCCAGCAGTTTCTCGCCGGAGTCCGGCGGCTACACCTTC. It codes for CASSFSPESGGYTF.

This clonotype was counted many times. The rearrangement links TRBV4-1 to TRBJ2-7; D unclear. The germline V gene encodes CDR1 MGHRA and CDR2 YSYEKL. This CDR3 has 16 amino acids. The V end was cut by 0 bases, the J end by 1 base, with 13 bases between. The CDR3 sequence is CASSQEGQDPSYEQYF. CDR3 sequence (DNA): TGCGCCAGCAGCCAAGAAGGGCAGGACCCTTCCTACGAGCAGTACTTC.

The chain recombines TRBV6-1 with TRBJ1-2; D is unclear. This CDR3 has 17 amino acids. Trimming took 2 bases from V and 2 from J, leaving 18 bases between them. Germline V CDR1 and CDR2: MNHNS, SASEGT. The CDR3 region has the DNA TGTGCCAGCAGTGAAAGGTACCGGCAGATACTCAACTATGGCTACACCTTC. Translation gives CASSERYRQILNYGYTF.

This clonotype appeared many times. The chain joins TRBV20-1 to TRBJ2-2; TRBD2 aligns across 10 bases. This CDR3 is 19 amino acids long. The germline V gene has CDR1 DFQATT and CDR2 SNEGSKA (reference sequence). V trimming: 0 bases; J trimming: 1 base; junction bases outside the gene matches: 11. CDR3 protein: CSARDNQREGDLNTGELFF. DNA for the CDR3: TGCAGTGCTAGAGATAACCAGCGGGAGGGGGATCTGAACACCGGGGAGCTGTTTTTT.

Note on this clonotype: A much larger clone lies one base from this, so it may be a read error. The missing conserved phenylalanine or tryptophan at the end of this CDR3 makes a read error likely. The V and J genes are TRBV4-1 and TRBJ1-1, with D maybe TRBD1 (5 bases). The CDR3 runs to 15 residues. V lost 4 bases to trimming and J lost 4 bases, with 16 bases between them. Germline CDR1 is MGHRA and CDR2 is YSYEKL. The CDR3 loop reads CASSLGPGRGTEAFY. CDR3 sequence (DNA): TGCGCCAGCAGCCTGGGACCGGGAAGGGGCACTGAAGCTTTCTAT.

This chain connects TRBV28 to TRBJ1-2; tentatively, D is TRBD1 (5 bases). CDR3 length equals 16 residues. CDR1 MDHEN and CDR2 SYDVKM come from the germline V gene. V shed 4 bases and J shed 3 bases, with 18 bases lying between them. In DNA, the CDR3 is TGTGCCAGCAGTTCCCCACCCGGGGCAGAACACTATGGCTACACCTTC. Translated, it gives CASSSPPGAEHYGYTF.

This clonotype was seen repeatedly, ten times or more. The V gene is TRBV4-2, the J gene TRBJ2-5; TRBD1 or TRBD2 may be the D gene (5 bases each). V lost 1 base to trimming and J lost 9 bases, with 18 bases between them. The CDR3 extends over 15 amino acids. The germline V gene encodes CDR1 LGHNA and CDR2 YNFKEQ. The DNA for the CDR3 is TGTGCCAGCAGCCAAGCAGGACTTGGGGCAGCGGCCCAGTACTTC. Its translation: CASSQAGLGAAAQYF.

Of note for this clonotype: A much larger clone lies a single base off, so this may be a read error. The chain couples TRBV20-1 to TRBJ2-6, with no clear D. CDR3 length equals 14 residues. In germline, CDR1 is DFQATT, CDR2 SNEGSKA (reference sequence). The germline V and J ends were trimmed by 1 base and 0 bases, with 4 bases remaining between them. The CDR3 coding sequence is TGCAGTGCTAGAGGGGACTCTGGGGCCAACGTCCTGACTTTC. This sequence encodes CSARGDSGANVLTF.

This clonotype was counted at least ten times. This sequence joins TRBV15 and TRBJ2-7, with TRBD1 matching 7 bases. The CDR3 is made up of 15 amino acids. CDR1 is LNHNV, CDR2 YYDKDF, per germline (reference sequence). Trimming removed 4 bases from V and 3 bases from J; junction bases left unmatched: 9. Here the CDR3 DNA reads TGTGCCACCAGCATCGACGAGGGGGCCGGCTACGAGCAGTACTTC. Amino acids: CATSIDEGAGYEQYF.

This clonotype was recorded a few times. CDR3 protein: CASRQGIYGYTF. CDR3 sequence (DNA): TGTGCCAGCCGGCAAGGTATCTATGGCTACACCTTC. The genes are TRBV6-1 and TRBJ1-2; D remains ambiguous. CDR1 and CDR2 (germline): MNHNS, SASEGT. Trimming took off 8 bases at V and 4 bases at J, with 11 bases between the two ends. The CDR3 sequence is 12 residues long.

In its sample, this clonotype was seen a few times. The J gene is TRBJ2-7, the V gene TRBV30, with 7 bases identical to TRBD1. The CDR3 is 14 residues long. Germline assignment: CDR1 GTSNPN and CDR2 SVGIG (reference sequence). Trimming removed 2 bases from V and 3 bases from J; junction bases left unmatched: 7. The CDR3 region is CAWSPPGQSYEQYF. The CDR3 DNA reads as TGTGCCTGGAGTCCACCGGGACAGAGCTACGAGCAGTACTTC.

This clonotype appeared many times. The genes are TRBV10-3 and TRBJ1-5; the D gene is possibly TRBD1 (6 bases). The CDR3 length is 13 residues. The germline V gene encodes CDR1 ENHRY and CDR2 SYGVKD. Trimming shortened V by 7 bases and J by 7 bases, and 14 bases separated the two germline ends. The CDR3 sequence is CAITPGGRQPQHF. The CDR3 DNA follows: TGTGCCATCACCCCCGGGGGCCGGCAGCCCCAGCATTTT.

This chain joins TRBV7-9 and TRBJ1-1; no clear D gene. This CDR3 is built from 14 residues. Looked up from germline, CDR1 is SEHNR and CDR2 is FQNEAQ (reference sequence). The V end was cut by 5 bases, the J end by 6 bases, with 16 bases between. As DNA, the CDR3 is TGTGCCAGCAGCCCGCTAGATCAATCTTCTGAAGCTTTCTTT. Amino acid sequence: CASSPLDQSSEAFF.

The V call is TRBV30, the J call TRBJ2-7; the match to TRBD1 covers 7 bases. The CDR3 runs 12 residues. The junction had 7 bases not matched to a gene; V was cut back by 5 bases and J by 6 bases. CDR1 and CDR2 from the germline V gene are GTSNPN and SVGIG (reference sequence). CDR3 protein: CAWSTGVVEQYF. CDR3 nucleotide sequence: TGTGCCTGGTCCACAGGGGTGGTCGAGCAGTACTTC.

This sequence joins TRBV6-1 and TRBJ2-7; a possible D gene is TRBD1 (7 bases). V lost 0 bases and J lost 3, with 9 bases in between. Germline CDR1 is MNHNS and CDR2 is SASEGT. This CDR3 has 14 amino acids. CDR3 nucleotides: TGTGCCAGCAGTGAAGCGCGGGACAGCTACGAGCAGTACTTC. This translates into CASSEARDSYEQYF.

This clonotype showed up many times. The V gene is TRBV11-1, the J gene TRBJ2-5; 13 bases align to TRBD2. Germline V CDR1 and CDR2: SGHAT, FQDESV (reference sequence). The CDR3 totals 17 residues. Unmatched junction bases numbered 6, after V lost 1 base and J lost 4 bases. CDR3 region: CASSLGRLAGGGETQYF. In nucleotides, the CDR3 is TGTGCCAGCAGCTTAGGACGACTAGCGGGGGGAGGAGAGACCCAGTACTTC.

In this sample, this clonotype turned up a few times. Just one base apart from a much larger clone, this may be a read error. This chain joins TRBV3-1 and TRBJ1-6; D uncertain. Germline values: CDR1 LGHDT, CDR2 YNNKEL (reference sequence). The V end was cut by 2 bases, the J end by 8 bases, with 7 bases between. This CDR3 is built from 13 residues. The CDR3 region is CASSQSGDSPLHF. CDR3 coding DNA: TGTGCCAGCAGCCAATCAGGCGATTCACCCCTCCACTTT.

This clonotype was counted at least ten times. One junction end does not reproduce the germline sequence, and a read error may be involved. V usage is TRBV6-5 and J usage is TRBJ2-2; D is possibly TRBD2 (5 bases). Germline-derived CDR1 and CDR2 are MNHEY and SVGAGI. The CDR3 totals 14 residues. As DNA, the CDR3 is TGTGCCGGCAGTAACACCGGGATCACCGGGGAGCTGTTTTTT. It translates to CAGSNTGITGELFF.

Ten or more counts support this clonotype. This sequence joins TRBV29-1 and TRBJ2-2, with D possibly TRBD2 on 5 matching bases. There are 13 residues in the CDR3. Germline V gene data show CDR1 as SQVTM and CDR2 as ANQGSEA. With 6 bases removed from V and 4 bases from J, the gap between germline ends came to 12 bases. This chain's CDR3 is CSVLKSGTGELFF. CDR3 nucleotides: TGCAGCGTCCTAAAAAGCGGCACCGGGGAGCTGTTTTTT.